The rows below give T cell receptor beta chains drawn from one sample of a study of blood T cell repertoires in COVID-19. Sequencing used immunoSEQ multiplex PCR; TCRdb keeps in-frame clones, though not all of them. The table has over 200,000 clones, approximately 86% seen once. Sequenced sample: peripheral blood. Receptor source: a young woman with COVID-19, enrolled during active disease. Both conserved end residues are part of each CDR3. D genes are given only for firm matches. Only some rows state a clone size, as once, few, many or a class for expanded clones.

clone_size: NA
d_call: TRBD1
j_call: TRBJ1-6
v_call: TRBV5-6
cdr3_aa: CASSEGTRGAYNSPLHF
cdr3_nt: TGTGCCAGCAGCGAGGGGACCAGGGGGGCCTATAATTCACCCCTCCACTTT

clone_size: NA
d_call: NA
j_call: TRBJ1-2
v_call: TRBV29-1
cdr3_aa: CSVEDLSGYTF
cdr3_nt: TGCAGCGTTGAAGATCTTAGTGGCTACACCTTC

clone_size: once
d_call: TRBD2
j_call: TRBJ2-2
v_call: TRBV27
cdr3_aa: CASSSGRSGELFF
cdr3_nt: TGTGCCAGCAGTAGCGGGAGATCCGGGGAGCTGTTTTTT

clone_size: NA
d_call: TRBD1
j_call: TRBJ1-2
v_call: TRBV2
cdr3_aa: CATEEGQGAGGYTF
cdr3_nt: TGTGCCACCGAGGAGGGACAGGGGGCGGGTGGCTACACCTTC

clone_size: NA
d_call: NA
j_call: TRBJ1-6
v_call: TRBV6-5
cdr3_aa: CASSRNRVDSPLHF
cdr3_nt: TGTGCCAGCAGTAGGAACAGGGTTGATTCACCCCTCCACTTT

clone_size: NA
d_call: TRBD1
j_call: TRBJ1-5
v_call: TRBV19
cdr3_aa: CASRPRGQGNQPQHF
cdr3_nt: TGTGCCAGTAGACCCAGGGGGCAAGGCAATCAGCCCCAGCATTTT

clone_size: NA
d_call: TRBD1
j_call: TRBJ1-3
v_call: TRBV14
cdr3_aa: CASSKTGNELFSGNTIYF
cdr3_nt: TGTGCCAGCAGCAAGACAGGGAATGAGCTATTCTCTGGAAACACCATATATTTT

clone_size: NA
d_call: NA
j_call: TRBJ2-5
v_call: TRBV7-2
cdr3_aa: CASSPGQRLQETQYF
cdr3_nt: TGTGCCAGCAGCCCAGGACAGCGCCTCCAAGAGACCCAGTACTTC

clone_size: NA
d_call: TRBD2
j_call: TRBJ2-4
v_call: TRBV7-2
cdr3_aa: CASSTTWTSGGLAKNIQYF
cdr3_nt: TGTGCCAGCAGCACAACCTGGACTAGCGGGGGCCTAGCCAAAAACATTCAGTACTTC

clone_size: NA
d_call: NA
j_call: TRBJ1-3
v_call: TRBV19
cdr3_aa: CASRTTGSSGNTIYF
cdr3_nt: TGTGCCAGTAGGACGACAGGTAGCTCTGGAAACACCATATATTTT

clone_size: NA
d_call: NA
j_call: TRBJ1-1
v_call: TRBV4-1
cdr3_aa: CASSRAGTEAFF
cdr3_nt: TGCGCCAGCAGCCGTGCGGGGACTGAAGCTTTCTTT

clone_size: NA
d_call: TRBD1
j_call: TRBJ1-2
v_call: TRBV10-3
cdr3_aa: CAISEPGQGVFGYTF
cdr3_nt: TGTGCCATCAGTGAGCCGGGACAGGGTGTCTTTGGCTACACCTTC

clone_size: NA
d_call: TRBD1
j_call: TRBJ1-2
v_call: TRBV28
cdr3_aa: CASRIGTAYGYTF
cdr3_nt: TGTGCCAGCAGGATCGGGACAGCGTATGGCTACACCTTC

clone_size: NA
d_call: NA
j_call: TRBJ2-2
v_call: TRBV11-3
cdr3_aa: CASPPDSPYTGELFF
cdr3_nt: TGTGCCAGCCCCCCGGACAGCCCTTACACCGGGGAGCTGTTTTTT

clone_size: NA
d_call: NA
j_call: TRBJ2-2
v_call: TRBV7-2
cdr3_aa: CASSSQQGTGELFF
cdr3_nt: TGTGCCAGCAGCTCTCAACAGGGCACCGGGGAGCTGTTTTTT

clone_size: once
d_call: TRBD1
j_call: TRBJ1-3
v_call: TRBV6-5
cdr3_aa: CASSYTGETGNTIYF
cdr3_nt: TGTGCCAGCAGTTACACAGGGGAAACTGGAAACACCATATATTTT

clone_size: few
d_call: NA
j_call: TRBJ1-5
v_call: TRBV5-1
cdr3_aa: CATIGGGNQPQHF
cdr3_nt: TGCGCCACCATTGGGGGGGGCAATCAGCCCCAGCATTTT

clone_size: NA
d_call: TRBD2
j_call: TRBJ2-2
v_call: TRBV11-2
cdr3_aa: CASTERGGVNGELFF
cdr3_nt: TGTGCCAGCACCGAGCGGGGGGGCGTTAACGGGGAGCTGTTTTTT

clone_size: NA
d_call: NA
j_call: TRBJ2-7
v_call: TRBV28
cdr3_aa: CASSLVQGNEQYF
cdr3_nt: TGTGCCAGCAGTTTAGTACAGGGTAACGAGCAGTACTTC

clone_size: NA
d_call: NA
j_call: TRBJ2-1
v_call: TRBV29-1
cdr3_aa: CSVEPRNEQFF
cdr3_nt: TGCAGCGTTGAACCTAGGAATGAGCAGTTCTTC

clone_size: few
d_call: NA
j_call: TRBJ1-2
v_call: TRBV5-3
cdr3_aa: CARSPRGRGEDYGYTF
cdr3_nt: TGTGCCAGAAGCCCACGTGGTAGAGGGGAGGACTATGGCTACACCTTC

clone_size: few
d_call: NA
j_call: TRBJ2-5
v_call: TRBV6-5
cdr3_aa: CASGARRETQYF
cdr3_nt: TGTGCCAGCGGGGCGAGAAGAGAGACCCAGTACTTC

clone_size: few
d_call: NA
j_call: TRBJ2-5
v_call: TRBV5-1
cdr3_aa: CASSLGLGSGETQYF
cdr3_nt: TGCGCCAGCAGCTTGGGTTTGGGGTCGGGGGAGACCCAGTACTTC

clone_size: NA
d_call: TRBD1
j_call: TRBJ1-2
v_call: TRBV7-9
cdr3_aa: CASSKSLTGGNYGYTF
cdr3_nt: TGTGCCAGCAGCAAGTCCCTGACAGGGGGGAACTATGGCTACACCTTC

clone_size: once
d_call: TRBD2
j_call: TRBJ2-3
v_call: TRBV10-3
cdr3_aa: CAIQKEEREPTDTQYF
cdr3_nt: TGTGCCATCCAGAAAGAAGAGCGGGAACCCACAGATACGCAGTATTTT

clone_size: NA
d_call: NA
j_call: TRBJ2-5
v_call: TRBV28
cdr3_aa: CASRRRQFSQETQYF
cdr3_nt: TGTGCCAGCAGACGCCGACAGTTCTCCCAAGAGACCCAGTACTTC

clone_size: NA
d_call: NA
j_call: TRBJ2-1
v_call: TRBV10-3
cdr3_aa: CAPQGGTLATSYNEQFF
cdr3_nt: TGTGCCCCACAGGGAGGGACCCTAGCGACTTCCTACAATGAGCAGTTCTTC

clone_size: NA
d_call: NA
j_call: TRBJ2-7
v_call: TRBV14
cdr3_aa: CASSPGWGAYEQYF
cdr3_nt: TGTGCCAGCAGCCCCGGGTGGGGGGCCTACGAGCAGTACTTC

clone_size: few
d_call: TRBD2
j_call: TRBJ2-1
v_call: TRBV7-3
cdr3_aa: CASSLISGSRGEQFF
cdr3_nt: TGTGCCAGCAGCCTAATTAGCGGGAGTAGGGGTGAGCAGTTCTTC

clone_size: NA
d_call: TRBD1
j_call: TRBJ2-1
v_call: TRBV5-5
cdr3_aa: CASSSGQGAGNEQFF
cdr3_nt: TGTGCCAGCAGTTCGGGACAGGGGGCTGGAAATGAGCAGTTCTTC

clone_size: NA
d_call: NA
j_call: TRBJ1-3
v_call: TRBV18
cdr3_aa: CASSPNQDSGNTIYF
cdr3_nt: TGTGCCAGCTCACCGAACCAGGACTCTGGAAACACCATATATTTT

clone_size: NA
d_call: TRBD1
j_call: TRBJ2-7
v_call: TRBV6-5
cdr3_aa: CASSRTGGDYEQYF
cdr3_nt: TGTGCCAGCAGCCGGACAGGGGGGGACTACGAGCAGTACTTC

clone_size: NA
d_call: NA
j_call: TRBJ2-7
v_call: TRBV5-1
cdr3_aa: CASSLVAAGDEQYF
cdr3_nt: TGCGCCAGCAGCTTGGTGGCCGCAGGCGACGAGCAGTACTTC

clone_size: NA
d_call: NA
j_call: TRBJ2-1
v_call: TRBV7-7
cdr3_aa: CASSLHPGVDNEQFF
cdr3_nt: TGTGCCAGCAGCTTACACCCGGGAGTCGACAATGAGCAGTTCTTC

clone_size: NA
d_call: TRBD1
j_call: TRBJ2-7
v_call: TRBV5-6
cdr3_aa: CASSLLAGGAIRNEQYF
cdr3_nt: TGTGCCAGCAGCTTGCTCGCAGGGGGCGCGATTCGGAACGAGCAGTACTTC

clone_size: NA
d_call: NA
j_call: TRBJ2-3
v_call: TRBV6-4
cdr3_aa: CASRSREEVTDTQYF
cdr3_nt: TGTGCCAGCAGGTCTCGGGAAGAAGTCACAGATACGCAGTATTTT

clone_size: NA
d_call: NA
j_call: TRBJ1-1
v_call: TRBV6-6
cdr3_aa: CASQAQREAFF
cdr3_nt: TGTGCCAGCCAGGCACAGAGAGAAGCTTTCTTT

clone_size: NA
d_call: TRBD1
j_call: TRBJ2-2
v_call: TRBV6-5
cdr3_aa: CASSDRAILPGELFF
cdr3_nt: TGTGCCAGCTCGGACAGGGCAATTTTACCCGGGGAGCTGTTTTTT

clone_size: NA
d_call: TRBD1
j_call: TRBJ2-3
v_call: TRBV10-3
cdr3_aa: CAISYGTGENTQYF
cdr3_nt: TGTGCCATCAGCTACGGGACAGGGGAGAATACGCAGTATTTT

clone_size: NA
d_call: TRBD1
j_call: TRBJ2-1
v_call: TRBV12-5
cdr3_aa: CASGWGTGSYNEQFF
cdr3_nt: TGTGCTAGTGGTTGGGGGACAGGCTCCTACAATGAGCAGTTCTTC

clone_size: NA
d_call: NA
j_call: TRBJ1-1
v_call: TRBV2
cdr3_aa: CASTSGGGADTF
cdr3_nt: TGTGCCAGCACTTCCGGGGGAGGGGCCGACACTTTT

clone_size: NA
d_call: TRBD1
j_call: TRBJ2-5
v_call: TRBV15
cdr3_aa: CATSRGSGTGWETQYF
cdr3_nt: TGTGCCACCAGCAGAGGTTCAGGGACAGGGTGGGAGACCCAGTACTTC

clone_size: few
d_call: NA
j_call: TRBJ2-1
v_call: TRBV5-4
cdr3_aa: CASNGQNSYNEQFF
cdr3_nt: TGTGCCAGCAATGGACAGAACTCCTACAATGAGCAGTTCTTC

clone_size: NA
d_call: TRBD2
j_call: TRBJ2-1
v_call: TRBV7-3
cdr3_aa: CASSSGLAGGFYNEQFF
cdr3_nt: TGTGCCAGCAGCTCGGGACTAGCGGGAGGATTTTACAATGAGCAGTTCTTC

clone_size: NA
d_call: NA
j_call: TRBJ2-2
v_call: TRBV6-5
cdr3_aa: CASSLVVTNTGELFF
cdr3_nt: TGTGCCAGCAGTTTAGTAGTTACGAACACCGGGGAGCTGTTTTTT

clone_size: NA
d_call: NA
j_call: TRBJ2-7
v_call: TRBV6-6
cdr3_aa: CASSPWTEPAYEQYF
cdr3_nt: TGTGCCAGCAGTCCCTGGACTGAACCTGCCTACGAGCAGTACTTC